This T cell receptor beta chain was identified in a study of control samples from healthy donors and cancer patients. The germline CDR1 and CDR2 sequences are MGHRA and YSYEKL. Trimming took off 1 base at V and 2 bases at J, with 11 bases between the two ends. The CDR3 spans 15 residues. Sequenced by immunoSEQ multiplex PCR; TCRdb stores in-frame clones only, minus some. The sample has 130,000 or so clones, roughly 92% seen once. This clonotype was obtained from a man between 18 and 29 years old in good health. Sequences were obtained from blood. The J gene is TRBJ2-5, the V gene TRBV4-1, with D possibly being TRBD1 (6 bases). The CDR3 bases are TGCGCCAGCAGCCAAGGCAGGGGTCGGCAAGAGACCCAGTACTTC. The encoded protein is CASSQGRGRQETQYF.